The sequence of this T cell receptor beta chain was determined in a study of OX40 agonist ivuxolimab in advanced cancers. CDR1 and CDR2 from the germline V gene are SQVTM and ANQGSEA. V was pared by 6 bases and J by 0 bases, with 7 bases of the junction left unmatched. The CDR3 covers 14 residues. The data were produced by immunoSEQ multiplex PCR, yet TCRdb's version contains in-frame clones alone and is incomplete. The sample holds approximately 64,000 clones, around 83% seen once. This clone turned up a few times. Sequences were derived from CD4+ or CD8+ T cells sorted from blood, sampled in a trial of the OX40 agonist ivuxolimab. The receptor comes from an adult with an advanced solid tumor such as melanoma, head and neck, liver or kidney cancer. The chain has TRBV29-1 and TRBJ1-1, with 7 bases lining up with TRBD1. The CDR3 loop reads CSVSTGPMNTEAFF. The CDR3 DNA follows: TGCAGCGTATCGACAGGGCCCATGAACACTGAAGCTTTCTTT.